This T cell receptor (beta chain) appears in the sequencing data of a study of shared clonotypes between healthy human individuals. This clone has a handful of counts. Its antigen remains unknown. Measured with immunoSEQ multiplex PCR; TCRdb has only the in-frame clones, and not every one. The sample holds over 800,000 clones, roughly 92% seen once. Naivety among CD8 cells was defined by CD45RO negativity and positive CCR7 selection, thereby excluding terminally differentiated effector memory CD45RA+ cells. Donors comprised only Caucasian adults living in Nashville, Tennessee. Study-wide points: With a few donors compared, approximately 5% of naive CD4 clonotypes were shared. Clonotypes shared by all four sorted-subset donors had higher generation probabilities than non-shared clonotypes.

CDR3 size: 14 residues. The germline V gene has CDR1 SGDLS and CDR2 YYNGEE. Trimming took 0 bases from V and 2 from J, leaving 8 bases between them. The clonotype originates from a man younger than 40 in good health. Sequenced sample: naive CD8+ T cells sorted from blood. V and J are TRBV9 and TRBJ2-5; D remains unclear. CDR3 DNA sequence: TGTGCCAGCAGCGTAGAGGGCAGACAAGAGACCCAGTACTTC. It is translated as CASSVEGRQETQYF.